Listed here are 28 T cell receptor beta chains from one sample, sequenced in a study of shared clonotypes between healthy human individuals. The method was immunoSEQ multiplex PCR; TCRdb's version includes in-frame clones alone and lacks a portion of them. The sample gives some 1 million clones, approximately 68% of which show up once; about 1.5% is in the top ten. What was sequenced was memory CD4+ T cells sorted from blood. Subset reported: CD45RA-negative fraction. The receptors come from a man between 18 and 29 years old in good health.

Regarding this clone: Additional DNA sequences in this sample encode the identical CDR3. The chain recombines TRBV30 with TRBJ1-1; unclear D gene. The CDR3 covers 13 residues. Germline V CDR1 and CDR2: GTSNPN, SVGIG (reference sequence). V was clipped by 3 bases and J by 1 base, with 9 bases between them. CDR3 protein: CAWSSQGNTEAFF. The CDR3 DNA reads as TGTGCCTGGAGCTCTCAAGGGAACACTGAAGCTTTCTTT.

This chain's CDR3 is CATTLDRFINYGYTF. The CDR3 DNA reads as TGTGCCACCACCCTGGACAGATTCATTAACTATGGCTACACCTTC. The chain recombines TRBV15 with TRBJ1-2; D might be TRBD1 (6 bases). This CDR3 is built from 15 residues. Germline CDR1 LNHNV, CDR2 YYDKDF (reference sequence). V was clipped by 7 bases and J by 1 base, with 16 bases between them.

The chain combines TRBV6-1 with TRBJ2-7; no clear D. V dropped 1 base and J dropped 4 bases, with 8 bases sitting between them. The CDR3 totals 13 residues. Germline CDR1 and CDR2: MNHNS and SASEGT. The CDR3 is CASSEVSTYEQYF. The DNA of the CDR3 is TGTGCCAGCAGTGAAGTCTCAACATACGAGCAGTACTTC.

V usage is TRBV7-6 and J usage is TRBJ2-7, with 9 bases identical to TRBD2. V lost 4 bases and J lost 4; bases outside the gene matches: 5. From germline, CDR1 is SGHVS and CDR2 FNYEAQ. The length of the CDR3 is 14 residues. CDR3 region: CASSSNAGGYEQYF. DNA for the CDR3: TGTGCCAGCAGCTCAAACGCGGGAGGGTACGAGCAGTACTTC. Filled out from reference TRBV7-6 and TRBJ2-7, the complete variable domain reads GAGVSQSPRYKVTKRGQDVALRCDPISGHVSLYWYRQALGQGPEFLTYFNYEAQQDKSGLPNDRFSAERPEGSISTLTIQRTEQRDSAMYRCASSSNAGGYEQYFGPGTRLTVT.

This chain uses TRBV7-9 with TRBJ2-7; TRBD1 might be the D (5 bases). The CDR3 is 15 residues long. Trimming took off 1 base at V and 7 bases at J, with 17 bases between the two ends. The V gene's germline CDR1 is SEHNR and CDR2 FQNEAQ (reference sequence). CDR3 sequence (DNA): TGTGCCAGCAGCTTAGGCGGTCAGGGCCCCGAGGAGCAGTACTTC. It translates to CASSLGGQGPEEQYF. The full variable domain, in which reference TRBV7-9 and TRBJ2-7 provide the parts outside the CDR3, is DTGVSQNPRHKITKRGQNVTFRCDPISEHNRLYWYRQTLGQGPEFLTYFQNEAQLEKSRLLSDRFSAERPKGSFSTLEIQRTEQGDSAMYLCASSLGGQGPEEQYFGPGTRLTVT.

This clone has a handful of counts. The chain couples TRBV11-2 to TRBJ1-4; no clear D gene. Trimming pared 2 bases from V and 5 bases from J, leaving 6 bases between. There are 13 residues in the CDR3. The germline V gene has CDR1 SGHAT and CDR2 FQNNGV. In DNA form, the CDR3 reads TGTGCCAGCAGCTTATCCCCAAATGAAAAACTGTTTTTT. It translates to CASSLSPNEKLFF. The full variable domain, completed using reference TRBV11-2 and TRBJ1-4, is EAGVAQSPRYKIIEKRQSVAFWCNPISGHATLYWYQQILGQGPKLLIQFQNNGVVDDSQLPKDRFSAERLKGVDSTLKIQPAKLEDSAVYLCASSLSPNEKLFFGSGTQLSVL.

The chain carries TRBV25-1 and TRBJ2-2; TRBD1 matches 8 bases. Germline CDR1 MGHDK, CDR2 SYGVNS. The length of the CDR3 is 15 residues. Trimming removed 8 bases from V and 2 bases from J; junction bases left unmatched: 7. CDR3 coding DNA: TGTGCCAGCCGAAAGGACAGGGATAACACCGGGGAGCTGTTTTTT. Amino acid sequence: CASRKDRDNTGELFF.

This chain links TRBV28 with TRBJ2-4, with 10 bases identical to TRBD1. The CDR3 has 16 amino acids. J lost 1 base, V lost 5 bases, and 5 bases had no gene match. Per germline, CDR1 MDHEN and CDR2 SYDVKM. The CDR3, as DNA: TGTGCCAGCAGTGGGACGGGACAGGGGGCCAAAAACATTCAGTACTTC. Residues: CASSGTGQGAKNIQYF.

In the case of this clone: The junction and the germline gene differ at one end; a read error may be behind it. The chain couples TRBV30 to TRBJ1-1; TRBD1 might be the D (6 bases). From germline, CDR1 is GTSNPN and CDR2 SVGIG (reference sequence). The CDR3 length is 11 residues. CDR3 residues: CAWRITGGGRF. CDR3 DNA: TGTGCCTGGAGAATCACCGGGGGGGGCCGTTTT.

The rearrangement links TRBV6-5 to TRBJ1-1, with D possibly being TRBD1 (5 bases). V was shortened by 0 bases and J by 1 base, with 9 bases between the two germline ends. Germline CDR1 and CDR2: MNHEY and SVGAGI. The CDR3 is 15 residues long. The CDR3 sequence is CASSYSGRKNTEAFF. The CDR3 coding sequence is TGTGCCAGCAGTTACTCGGGGCGGAAGAACACTGAAGCTTTCTTT.

This clone came up once. This rearrangement joins TRBV7-2 to TRBJ1-5, with D uncertain. The CDR3 runs 16 residues. Germline values: CDR1 SGHTA, CDR2 FQGNSA. Trimming took 5 bases from V and 2 from J, leaving 16 bases between them. This CDR3 reads CASSPRALGGNQPQHF. The CDR3 DNA is TGTGCCAGCAGCCCTAGGGCCCTTGGAGGCAATCAGCCCCAGCATTTT. The full variable domain, with the rest looked up from reference TRBV7-2 and TRBJ1-5, is GAGVSQSPSNKVTEKGKDVELRCDPISGHTALYWYRQSLGQGLEFLIYFQGNSAPDKSGLPSDRFSAERTGGSVSTLTIQRTQQEDSAVYLCASSPRALGGNQPQHFGDGTRLSIL.

To note about this clone: An end of the junction differs from the germline gene, which may be a read error. The V gene is TRBV7-2, the J gene TRBJ2-1, with 12 bases that match TRBD2. The CDR3 has 14 amino acids. Germline V gene data show CDR1 as SGHTA and CDR2 as FQGNSA. The CDR3 DNA follows: TGTGCCAACAGCTTATGGACTAGCGGGGCTGAGCAGTTCTTC. Residues: CANSLWTSGAEQFF.

This chain joins TRBV27 and TRBJ1-1; 7 bases match TRBD1. CDR1 MNHEY and CDR2 SMNVEV come from the germline V gene (reference sequence). V shed 4 bases and J 4 bases; nucleotides not matched to a gene: 3. There are 13 residues in the CDR3. CDR3 amino acids: CASSWKGATEAFF. The CDR3 nucleotides read TGTGCCAGCAGTTGGAAGGGGGCCACTGAAGCTTTCTTT.

V usage is TRBV18 and J usage is TRBJ2-2; 7 bases are a match to TRBD2. Germline CDR1 reads KGHSH; CDR2 reads LQKENI. The CDR3 extends over 15 amino acids. Trimming removed 6 bases from V and 5 bases from J; junction bases left unmatched: 9. CDR3: CASSLGRAGTGELFF. Here the CDR3 DNA reads TGTGCCAGCTCCCTGGGGAGGGCCGGAACCGGGGAGCTGTTTTTT.

CDR3 amino acids: CASSIGRQSNQPQHF. The CDR3 region has the DNA TGTGCCAGTAGTATAGGCCGACAGAGCAATCAGCCCCAGCATTTT. The rearrangement uses TRBV19 and TRBJ1-5, with a possible D match to TRBD1 (5 bases). Trimming took 1 base from V and 1 from J, leaving 8 bases between them. CDR3 size: 15 residues. CDR1 and CDR2 (germline): LNHDA, SQIVND (reference sequence).

In DNA, the CDR3 is TGTGCCAGCAGCGGTCGGACAGGGGGCGCTTACGAGCAGTACTTC. Its protein is CASSGRTGGAYEQYF. The chain uses TRBV7-2 and TRBJ2-7; the match to TRBD1 covers 11 bases. The V and J ends lost 5 bases and 4 bases, in that order; junction bases with no gene match: 7. CDR1 SGHTA and CDR2 FQGNSA come from the germline V gene. The CDR3 runs 15 residues.

The genes are TRBV7-2 and TRBJ2-7; 9 nucleotides match TRBD2. The germline V gene has CDR1 SGHTA and CDR2 FQGNSA. The CDR3 runs to 15 residues. Trimming took 2 bases from V and 4 from J; bases not matched to a gene: 6. The CDR3 nucleotides are TGTGCCAGCAGCTTATACTTTACTAGCGGGTACGAGCAGTACTTC. Translated: CASSLYFTSGYEQYF.

This chain connects TRBV9 to TRBJ2-2; D is perhaps TRBD1 (6 bases). The V end was cut by 4 bases, the J end by 2 bases, with 15 bases between. Germline assignment: CDR1 SGDLS and CDR2 YYNGEE. The CDR3 contains 16 residues. CDR3 DNA sequence: TGTGCCAGCAGCCTCAGGGGAAGGGTCAACACCGGGGAGCTGTTTTTT. Its protein product is CASSLRGRVNTGELFF.

The chain links TRBV9 to TRBJ2-1, with D hard to call. The CDR3 consists of 13 residues. Looked up from germline, CDR1 is SGDLS and CDR2 is YYNGEE. V lost 3 bases and J lost 5, with 9 bases in between. The CDR3 coding sequence is TGTGCCAGCAGCGGCGATCATCACAATGAGCAGTTCTTC. This translates into CASSGDHHNEQFF.

This clone occurred a few times. The chain couples TRBV6-6 to TRBJ2-3; D not certain. The CDR3 is 15 residues long. The germline V gene has CDR1 MNHNY and CDR2 SVGAGI (reference sequence). V shed 8 bases and J shed 1 base, with 16 bases lying between them. The CDR3 region is CASSRPDLGTDTQYF. The CDR3, as DNA: TGTGCCAGCTCTCGGCCGGATCTTGGCACAGATACGCAGTATTTT.

The table lists this clone with a count of one. CDR3 sequence (DNA): TGTGCCAGCAGCTGGACAGTGTCCTACGAGCAGTACTTC. This sequence encodes CASSWTVSYEQYF. This rearrangement joins TRBV7-8 to TRBJ2-7, with D perhaps TRBD1 (6 bases). This CDR3 spans 13 amino acids. Germline CDR1 and CDR2: SGHVS and FQNEAQ. Trimming pared 4 bases from V and 1 base from J, leaving 8 bases between.

This clone appeared a few times. Other DNA sequences in this specimen translate into the identical CDR3. The chain has TRBV10-3 and TRBJ2-7; TRBD2 matches 8 bases. Looked up from germline, CDR1 is ENHRY and CDR2 is SYGVKD. The CDR3 contains 15 residues. Trimming took 0 bases from V and 2 from J; bases not matched to a gene: 3. CDR3 in DNA: TGTGCCATCAGTGAGTCCGGGGGGGCCACCTACGAGCAGTACTTC. It specifies CAISESGGATYEQYF.

The chain carries TRBV7-2 and TRBJ1-4, with D hard to call. CDR1 is SGHTA, CDR2 FQGNSA, per germline. The CDR3 totals 12 residues. Trimming stripped 4 bases from V and 8 bases from J, with 8 bases between. In nucleotides, the CDR3 is TGTGCCAGCAGCTCCAGAGGGGAAAAACTGTTTTTT. Translation: CASSSRGEKLFF.

The CDR3 sequence: CASSSAGALSYEQYF. CDR3 nucleotides: TGTGCCAGCAGTAGTGCGGGGGCCCTCTCCTACGAGCAGTACTTC. V is TRBV6-4 and J is TRBJ2-7; weak D call: TRBD2 (7 bases). This CDR3 has 15 residues. Germline assignment: CDR1 MRHNA and CDR2 SNTAGT. The V gene lost 5 bases and the J gene lost 0 bases, with 14 bases spanning the gap.

This rearrangement joins TRBV2 to TRBJ1-1, with D possibly matching TRBD1 (6 bases). The V gene's germline CDR1 is SNHLY and CDR2 FYNNEI. Trimming stripped 1 base from V and 6 bases from J, with 9 bases between. The CDR3 totals 13 residues. The CDR3 nucleotides read TGTGCCAGCAGTGAAGGTTGGACAGCTGAAGCTTTCTTT. Translated: CASSEGWTAEAFF.

The CDR3 nucleotides read TGTGCCAGCAGCTCCCTCGACAGTGGGGGTGATCAGCCCCAGCATTTT. Protein sequence: CASSSLDSGGDQPQHF. This chain uses TRBV5-6 with TRBJ1-5; tentatively, D is TRBD1 (5 bases). CDR1 is SGHDT and CDR2 is YYEEEE in the germline V gene. The CDR3 spans 16 residues. Trimming pared 3 bases from V and 5 bases from J, leaving 18 bases between.

The V gene is TRBV11-1, the J gene TRBJ2-3; 12 bases align to TRBD1. Per germline, CDR1 SGHAT and CDR2 FQDESV (reference sequence). This CDR3 contains 18 residues. J lost 8 bases, V lost 6 bases, and 18 bases had no gene match. CDR3 bases: TGTGCCAGCAGTTCGACGGGACAGGGGGCTGTGGGACCAGGTACGCAGTATTTT. It is translated as CASSSTGQGAVGPGTQYF.

V usage is TRBV2 and J usage is TRBJ1-1; no reliable D call. Germline-derived CDR1 and CDR2 are SNHLY and FYNNEI. CDR3 length: 14 amino acids. V was clipped by 10 bases and J by 4 bases, with 19 bases between them. The CDR3 region has the DNA TGTGCCACCGATCCGGGCTTCGCGGGCACTGAAGCTTTCTTT. Amino acid sequence: CATDPGFAGTEAFF.